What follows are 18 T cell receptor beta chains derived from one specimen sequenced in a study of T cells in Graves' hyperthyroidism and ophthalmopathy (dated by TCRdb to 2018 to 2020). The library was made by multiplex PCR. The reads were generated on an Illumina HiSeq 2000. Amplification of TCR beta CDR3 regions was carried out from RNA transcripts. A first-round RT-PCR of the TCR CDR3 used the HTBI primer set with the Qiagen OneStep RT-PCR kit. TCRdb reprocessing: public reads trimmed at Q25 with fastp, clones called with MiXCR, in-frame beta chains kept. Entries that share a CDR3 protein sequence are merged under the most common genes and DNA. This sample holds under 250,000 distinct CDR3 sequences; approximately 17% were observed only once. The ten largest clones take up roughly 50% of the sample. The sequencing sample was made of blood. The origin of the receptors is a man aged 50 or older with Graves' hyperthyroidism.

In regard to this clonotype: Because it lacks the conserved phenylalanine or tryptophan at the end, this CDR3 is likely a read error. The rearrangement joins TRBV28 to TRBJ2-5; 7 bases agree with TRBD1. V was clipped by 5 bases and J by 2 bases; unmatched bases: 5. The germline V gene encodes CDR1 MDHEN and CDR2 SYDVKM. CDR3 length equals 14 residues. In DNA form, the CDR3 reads TGTGCCAGCAGTGACAGGGAAATTCAAGAGACCCAGTACCTC. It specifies CASSDREIQETQYL.

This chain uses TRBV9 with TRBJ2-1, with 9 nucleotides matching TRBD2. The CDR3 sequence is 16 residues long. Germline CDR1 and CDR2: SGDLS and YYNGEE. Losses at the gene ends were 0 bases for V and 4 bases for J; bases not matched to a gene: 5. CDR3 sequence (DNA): TGTGCCAGCAGCGTAGCGGGACTAGCTAGATACAATGAGCAGTTCTTC. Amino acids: CASSVAGLARYNEQFF.

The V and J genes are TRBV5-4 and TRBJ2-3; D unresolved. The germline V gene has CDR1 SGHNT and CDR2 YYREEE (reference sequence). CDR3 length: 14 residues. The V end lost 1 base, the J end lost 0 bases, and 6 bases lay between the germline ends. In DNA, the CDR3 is TGTGCCAGCAGCTTGCTCGAAAGCACAGATACGCAGTATTTT. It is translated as CASSLLESTDTQYF.

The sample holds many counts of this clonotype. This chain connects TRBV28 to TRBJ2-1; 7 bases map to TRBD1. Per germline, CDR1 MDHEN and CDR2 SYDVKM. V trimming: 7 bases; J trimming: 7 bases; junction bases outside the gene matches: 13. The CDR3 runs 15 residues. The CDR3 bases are TGTGCCAGCAATCCTGACAGGGTAATTAGAAATGAGCAGTTCTTC. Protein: CASNPDRVIRNEQFF.

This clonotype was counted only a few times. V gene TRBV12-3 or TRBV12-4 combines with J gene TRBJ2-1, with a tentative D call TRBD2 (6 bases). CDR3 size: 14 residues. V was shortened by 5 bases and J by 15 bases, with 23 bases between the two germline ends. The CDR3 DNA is TGTGCCAGCAGTCATCGTCGAAGGGACTCCCGGGGGTTCTTC. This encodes CASSHRRRDSRGFF.

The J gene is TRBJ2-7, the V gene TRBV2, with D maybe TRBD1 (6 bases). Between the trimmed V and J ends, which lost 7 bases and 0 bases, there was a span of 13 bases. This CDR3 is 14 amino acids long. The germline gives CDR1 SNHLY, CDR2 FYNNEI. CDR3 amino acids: CASTRTASSYEQYF. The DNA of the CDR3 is TGTGCCAGCACCAGGACAGCCAGCTCCTACGAGCAGTACTTC.

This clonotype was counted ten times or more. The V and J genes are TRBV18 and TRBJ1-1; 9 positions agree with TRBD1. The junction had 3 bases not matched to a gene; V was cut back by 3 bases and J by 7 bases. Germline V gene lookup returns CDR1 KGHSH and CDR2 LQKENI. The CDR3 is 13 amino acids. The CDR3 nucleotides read TGTGCCAGCTCACCGGGGACAGGGAATGAAGCTTTCTTT. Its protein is CASSPGTGNEAFF.

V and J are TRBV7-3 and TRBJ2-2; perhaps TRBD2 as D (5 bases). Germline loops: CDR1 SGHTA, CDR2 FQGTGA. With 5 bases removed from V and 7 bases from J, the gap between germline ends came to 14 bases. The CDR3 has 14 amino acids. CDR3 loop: CASSGPGKYGELFF. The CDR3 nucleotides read TGTGCCAGCAGCGGACCCGGGAAGTACGGGGAGCTGTTTTTT.

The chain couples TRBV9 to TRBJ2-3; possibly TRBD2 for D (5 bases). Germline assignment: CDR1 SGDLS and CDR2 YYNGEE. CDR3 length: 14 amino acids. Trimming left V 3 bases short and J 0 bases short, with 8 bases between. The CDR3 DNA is TGTGCCAGCAGCGAGCGGACGAGCACAGATACGCAGTATTTT. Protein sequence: CASSERTSTDTQYF. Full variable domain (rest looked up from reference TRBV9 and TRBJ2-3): DSGVTQTPKHLITATGQRVTLRCSPRSGDLSVYWYQQSLDQGLQFLIQYYNGEERAKGNILERFSAQQFPDLHSELNLSSLELGDSALYFCASSERTSTDTQYFGPGTRLTVL.

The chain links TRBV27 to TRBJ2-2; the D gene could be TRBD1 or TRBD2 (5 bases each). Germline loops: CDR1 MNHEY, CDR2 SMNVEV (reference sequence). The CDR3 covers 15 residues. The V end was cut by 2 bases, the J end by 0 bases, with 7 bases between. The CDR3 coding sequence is TGTGCCAGCAGTTTAGGGGGATCGAACACCGGGGAGCTGTTTTTT. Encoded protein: CASSLGGSNTGELFF.

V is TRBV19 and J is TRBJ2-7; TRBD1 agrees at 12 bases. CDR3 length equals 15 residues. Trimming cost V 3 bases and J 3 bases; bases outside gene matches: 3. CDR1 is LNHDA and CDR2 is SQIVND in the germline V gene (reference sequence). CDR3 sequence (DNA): TGTGCCAGTAGTATTGGGACAGGGGGCAGCTACGAGCAGTACTTC. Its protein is CASSIGTGGSYEQYF.

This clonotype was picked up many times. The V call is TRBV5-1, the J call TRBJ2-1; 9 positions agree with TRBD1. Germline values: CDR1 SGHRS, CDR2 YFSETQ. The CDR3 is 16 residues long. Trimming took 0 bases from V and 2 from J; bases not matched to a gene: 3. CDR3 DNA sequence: TGCGCCAGCAGCTTGGGTTGGGACAGGGCCTACAATGAGCAGTTCTTC. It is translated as CASSLGWDRAYNEQFF. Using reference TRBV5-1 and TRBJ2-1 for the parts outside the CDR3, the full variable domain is KAGVTQTPRYLIKTRGQQVTLSCSPISGHRSVSWYQQTPGQGLQFLFEYFSETQRNKGNFPGRFSGRQFSNSRSEMNVSTLELGDSALYLCASSLGWDRAYNEQFFGPGTRLTVL.

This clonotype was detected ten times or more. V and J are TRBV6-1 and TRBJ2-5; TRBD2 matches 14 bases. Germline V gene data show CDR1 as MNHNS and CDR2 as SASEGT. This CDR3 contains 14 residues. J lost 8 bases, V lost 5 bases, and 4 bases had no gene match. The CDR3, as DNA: TGTGCCAGCAGTTCGGGACTAGCGGGAGTAACCCAGTACTTC. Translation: CASSSGLAGVTQYF.

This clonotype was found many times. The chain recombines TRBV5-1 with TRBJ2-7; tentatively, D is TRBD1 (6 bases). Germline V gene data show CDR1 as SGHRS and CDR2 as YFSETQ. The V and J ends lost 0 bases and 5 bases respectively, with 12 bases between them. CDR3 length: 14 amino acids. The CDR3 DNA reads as TGCGCCAGCAGCTTGGGTGGCAGGGGCAACGAGCAGTACTTC. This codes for CASSLGGRGNEQYF.

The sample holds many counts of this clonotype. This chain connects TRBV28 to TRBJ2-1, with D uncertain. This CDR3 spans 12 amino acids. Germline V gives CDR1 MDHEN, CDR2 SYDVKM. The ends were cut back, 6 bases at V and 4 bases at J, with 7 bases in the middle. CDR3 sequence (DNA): TGTGCCAGCAGACGGAAGTACAATGAGCAGTTCTTC. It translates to CASRRKYNEQFF.

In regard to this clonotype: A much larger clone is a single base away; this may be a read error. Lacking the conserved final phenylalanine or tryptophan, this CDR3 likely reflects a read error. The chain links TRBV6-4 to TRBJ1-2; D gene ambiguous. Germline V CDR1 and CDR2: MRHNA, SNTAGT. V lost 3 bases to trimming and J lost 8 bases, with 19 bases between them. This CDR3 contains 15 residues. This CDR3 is CASSELRAVSRGYTL. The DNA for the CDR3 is TGTGCCAGCAGTGAACTCCGGGCCGTAAGCAGAGGCTACACCCTC.

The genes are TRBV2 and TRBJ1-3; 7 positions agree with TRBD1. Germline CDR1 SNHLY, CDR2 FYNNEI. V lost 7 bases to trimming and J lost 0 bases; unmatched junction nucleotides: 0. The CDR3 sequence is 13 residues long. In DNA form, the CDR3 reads TGTGCCAGCAAGGGGGCCTCTGGAAACACCATATATTTT. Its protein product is CASKGASGNTIYF.

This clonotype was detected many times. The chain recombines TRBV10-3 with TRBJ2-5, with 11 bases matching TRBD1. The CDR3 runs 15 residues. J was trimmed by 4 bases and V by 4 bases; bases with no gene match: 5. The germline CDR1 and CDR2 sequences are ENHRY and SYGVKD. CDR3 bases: TGTGCCATCAGTGTGAGGACAGGGGGCGGAGAGACCCAGTACTTC. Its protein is CAISVRTGGGETQYF.